This TCR beta chain derives from a study of blood T cell repertoires in COVID-19. The CDR3 runs to 17 residues. Trimming took 2 bases from V and 0 from J, leaving 15 bases between them. The V gene's germline CDR1 is SGHAT and CDR2 FQNNGV. Using immunoSEQ multiplex PCR, the repertoire was profiled, and TCRdb retains in-frame clones only, with some absent. The data contain fewer than 250,000 clones, around four fifths of them singletons. The rearrangement uses TRBV11-2 and TRBJ2-3; D remains unclear. This TCR came from a woman of 80 years or more with COVID-19, enrolled during active disease. Sequenced material: peripheral blood. CDR3 sequence reads: CASSLKQTASSTDTQYF. The DNA of the CDR3 is TGTGCCAGCAGCTTAAAACAGACGGCCTCAAGCACAGATACGCAGTATTTT.